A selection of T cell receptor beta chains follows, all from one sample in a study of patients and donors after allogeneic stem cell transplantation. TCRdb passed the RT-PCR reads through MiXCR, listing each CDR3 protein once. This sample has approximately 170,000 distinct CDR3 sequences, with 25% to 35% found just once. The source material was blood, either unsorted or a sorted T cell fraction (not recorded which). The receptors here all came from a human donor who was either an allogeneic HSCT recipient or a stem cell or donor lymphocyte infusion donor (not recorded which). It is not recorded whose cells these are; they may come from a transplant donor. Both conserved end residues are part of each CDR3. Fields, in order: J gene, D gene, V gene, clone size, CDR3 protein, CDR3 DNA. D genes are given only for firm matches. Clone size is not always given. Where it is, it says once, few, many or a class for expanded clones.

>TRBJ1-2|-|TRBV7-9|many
CASSLAQGGTRGYTF
TGTGCCAGCAGCTTAGCCCAGGGAGGAACGAGGGGCTACACCTTC
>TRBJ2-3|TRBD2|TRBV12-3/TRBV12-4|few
CASSRDSGTSGRRDTQYF
TGTGCCAGCAGTCGGGACTCCGGGACTAGCGGGAGGAGAGATACGCAGTATTTT
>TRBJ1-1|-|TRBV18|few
CASSPVFTEAFF
TGTGCCAGCTCACCGGTATTCACTGAAGCTTTCTTT
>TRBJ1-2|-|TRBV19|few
CASRQGNGYTF
TGTGCCAGTAGGCAGGGAAATGGCTACACCTTC
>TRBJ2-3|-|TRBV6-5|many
CASSPNADTQYF
TGTGCCAGCAGTCCGAACGCAGATACGCAGTATTTT
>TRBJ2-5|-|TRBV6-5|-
CASSPFWTAQETQYF
TGTGCCAGCAGTCCCTTCTGGACAGCACAAGAGACCCAGTACTTC
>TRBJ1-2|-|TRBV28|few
CASSLHLNYGYTF
TGTGCCAGCAGTTTGCATCTTAACTATGGCTACACCTTC
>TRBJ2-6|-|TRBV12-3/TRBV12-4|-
CASTDDRSGANVLTF
TGTGCCAGCACCGACGACAGGTCTGGGGCCAACGTCCTGACTTTC
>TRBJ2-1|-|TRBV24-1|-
CATSDSKIHSYNEQFF
TGTGCCACCAGTGATTCGAAGATACACTCCTACAATGAGCAGTTCTTC
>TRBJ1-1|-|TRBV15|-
CATSRGPGDNTNTEAFF
TGTGCCACCAGCAGAGGCCCTGGGGACAACACGAACACTGAAGCTTTCTTT
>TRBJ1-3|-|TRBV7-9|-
CASSFTGSGNTIYF
TGTGCCAGCAGCTTCACAGGGTCTGGAAACACCATATATTTT
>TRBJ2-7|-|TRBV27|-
CASWGGLREQYF
TGTGCCAGTTGGGGCGGACTTAGGGAGCAGTACTTC
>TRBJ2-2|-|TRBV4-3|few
CASSHLWVRDSPTTGELFF
TGCGCCAGCAGCCACCTGTGGGTCCGGGACTCACCGACGACCGGGGAGCTGTTTTTT
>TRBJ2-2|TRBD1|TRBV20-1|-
CSARVWTGTGELFF
TGCAGTGCTAGAGTCTGGACAGGGACCGGGGAGCTGTTTTTT
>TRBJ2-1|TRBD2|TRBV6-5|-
CASSWEGAGYNEQFF
TGTGCCAGTTCGTGGGAGGGAGCCGGGTACAATGAGCAGTTCTTC
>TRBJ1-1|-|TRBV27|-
CASRRALTLNTEAFF
TGTGCCAGCAGACGGGCCCTTACCCTGAACACTGAAGCTTTCTTT
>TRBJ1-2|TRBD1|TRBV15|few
CATSREGDRGGYTF
TGTGCCACCAGCAGAGAGGGGGACAGGGGTGGCTACACCTTC
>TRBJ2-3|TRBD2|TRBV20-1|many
CSADGTSGSSTDTQYF
TGCAGTGCCGACGGGACTAGCGGGTCTAGCACAGATACGCAGTATTTT
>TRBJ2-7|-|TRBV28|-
CASIGADHSYEQYF
TGTGCCAGCATAGGTGCGGACCACTCCTACGAGCAGTACTTC
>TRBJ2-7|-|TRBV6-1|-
CASSEGTLSYEQYF
TGTGCCAGCAGTGAGGGGACGCTTTCCTACGAGCAGTACTTC
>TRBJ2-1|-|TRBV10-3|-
CANPGLRYNEQFF
TGTGCCAATCCGGGACTCCGGTACAATGAGCAGTTCTTC
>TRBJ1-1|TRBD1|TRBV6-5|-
CASSGWDSLNTEAFF
TGTGCCAGCAGCGGGTGGGACAGCTTGAACACTGAAGCTTTCTTT
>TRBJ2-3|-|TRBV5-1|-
CASSFRGAGTDTQYF
TGCGCCAGCAGCTTCAGGGGCGCGGGCACAGATACGCAGTATTTT
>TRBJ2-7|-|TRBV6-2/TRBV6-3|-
CASSYAPPFYEQYF
TGTGCCAGCAGCTATGCCCCCCCGTTCTACGAGCAGTACTTC
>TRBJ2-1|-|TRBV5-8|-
CASSAHQGLEQFF
TGTGCCAGCAGCGCCCATCAGGGGCTTGAGCAGTTCTTC
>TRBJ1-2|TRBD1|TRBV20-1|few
CSAMDRINYGYTF
TGCAGTGCTATGGACAGGATTAACTATGGCTACACCTTC
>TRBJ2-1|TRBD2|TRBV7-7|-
CASSLGPYFERGNYNEQFF
TGTGCTAGCAGCTTAGGTCCCTACTTCGAGCGGGGAAACTACAATGAGCAGTTCTTC
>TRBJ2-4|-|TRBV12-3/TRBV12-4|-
CASSPKELRYQNIQYF
TGTGCCAGCAGTCCCAAGGAGTTGCGCTACCAGAACATTCAGTACTTC
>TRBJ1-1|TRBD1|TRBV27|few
CASRGGQMGTEAFF
TGTGCCAGCAGAGGGGGCCAAATGGGCACTGAAGCTTTCTTT
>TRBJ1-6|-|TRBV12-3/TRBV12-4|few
CASRGGNNSPLHF
TGTGCCAGCAGGGGGGGGAATAATTCACCCCTCCACTTT
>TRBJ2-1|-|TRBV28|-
CASRRVHHNEQFF
TGTGCCAGCCGGAGGGTACATCACAATGAGCAGTTCTTC
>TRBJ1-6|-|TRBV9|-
CASSVDPLDSPLHF
TGTGCCAGCAGCGTGGACCCTCTGGATTCACCCCTCCACTTT
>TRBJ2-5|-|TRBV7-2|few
CASSVAGGETQYF
TGTGCCAGCAGCGTAGCAGGAGGAGAGACCCAGTACTTC
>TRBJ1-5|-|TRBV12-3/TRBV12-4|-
CASSFQGYQPQHF
TGTGCCAGCAGTTTTCAGGGGTATCAGCCCCAGCATTTT
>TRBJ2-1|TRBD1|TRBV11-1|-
CASSSRDRAYNEQFF
TGTGCCAGCAGCTCCCGGGACAGGGCCTACAATGAGCAGTTCTTC
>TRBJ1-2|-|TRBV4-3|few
CASSQDGESGNYGYTF
TGCGCCAGCAGCCAAGATGGCGAGTCTGGCAACTATGGCTACACCTTC
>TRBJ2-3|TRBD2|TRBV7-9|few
CATFPPGLAGGRDSDTQYF
TGTGCCACCTTCCCTCCGGGACTAGCGGGAGGCCGAGATTCAGATACGCAGTATTTT
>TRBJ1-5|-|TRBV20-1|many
CSASREGGSNQPQHF
TGCAGTGCTAGTCGCGAGGGTGGGAGCAATCAGCCCCAGCATTTT
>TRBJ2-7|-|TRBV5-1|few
CASSRDPAYEQYF
TGCGCCAGCAGCCGGGACCCGGCCTACGAGCAGTACTTC
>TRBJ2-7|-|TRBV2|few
CASSKQGVGEQYF
TGTGCCAGCAGTAAACAGGGTGTTGGCGAGCAGTACTTC
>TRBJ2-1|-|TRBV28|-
CASSLVASTNEQFF
TGTGCCAGCAGTTTAGTTGCGTCTACAAATGAGCAGTTCTTC
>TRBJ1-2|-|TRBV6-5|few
CASSDRSSYGYTF
TGTGCCAGTAGTGACAGATCAAGCTATGGCTACACCTTC
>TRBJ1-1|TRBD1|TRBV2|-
CASRPSGQVPETFF
TGTGCCAGCAGACCCTCCGGACAGGTTCCTGAAACTTTCTTT
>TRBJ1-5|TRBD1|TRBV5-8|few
CASSKGQASNQPQHF
TGTGCCAGCAGCAAGGGACAGGCGAGCAATCAGCCCCAGCATTTT
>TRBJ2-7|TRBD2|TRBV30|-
CAGEAGGYEQYF
TGTGCCGGCGAGGCGGGGGGCTACGAGCAGTACTTC
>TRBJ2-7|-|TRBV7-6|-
CASSTRLSREQYF
TGTGCCAGCAGCACCCGACTTAGTCGGGAGCAGTACTTC
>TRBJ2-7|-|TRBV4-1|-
CASSQAGTVTYEQYF
TGCGCCAGCAGCCAAGCAGGCACCGTGACCTACGAGCAGTACTTC
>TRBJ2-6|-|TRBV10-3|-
CATETGSGANVLTF
TGTGCCACCGAAACAGGCTCTGGGGCCAACGTCCTGACTTTC
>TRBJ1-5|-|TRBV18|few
CASSPDGGPNQPQHF
TGTGCCAGCTCACCGGACGGGGGTCCCAATCAGCCCCAGCATTTT
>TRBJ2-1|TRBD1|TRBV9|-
CASSVGGTDYNEQFF
TGTGCCAGCAGCGTAGGGGGGACAGATTACAATGAGCAGTTCTTC
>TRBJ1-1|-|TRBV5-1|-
CASRSGGWGTEAFF
TGCGCCAGCCGGTCCGGGGGATGGGGCACTGAAGCTTTCTTT
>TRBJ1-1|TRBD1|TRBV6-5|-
CASGTGGPNTEAFF
TGTGCCAGCGGGACAGGGGGCCCGAACACTGAAGCTTTCTTT
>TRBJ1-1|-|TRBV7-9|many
CASSLARVSFTEAFF
TGTGCCAGCAGCTTAGCGAGGGTCAGTTTCACTGAAGCTTTCTTT
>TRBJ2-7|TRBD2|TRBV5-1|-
CASSSGLAGLGEQYF
TGCGCCAGCAGCTCCGGACTAGCGGGACTGGGCGAGCAGTACTTC
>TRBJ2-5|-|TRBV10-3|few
CAISFPGTETQYF
TGTGCCATCAGTTTTCCAGGGACGGAGACCCAGTACTTC